A single sample gave rise to the 18 T cell receptor beta chains below, sequenced in a study of blood T cell repertoires in COVID-19. Clones were read by immunoSEQ multiplex PCR, and TCRdb kept only the in-frame ones, dropping some. The sample lists more than 150,000 clones, approximately 79% occurring once. The sample taken for sequencing was peripheral blood. Receptors originate from a man aged 60 to 69 with active or convalescent COVID-19.

The rearrangement joins TRBV27 to TRBJ2-7; the D is unclear. Germline V CDR1 and CDR2: MNHEY, SMNVEV (reference sequence). V shed 5 bases and J shed 1 base, with 9 bases lying between them. The CDR3 has 13 residues. CDR3 amino acids: CASSPDTSYEQYF. CDR3 DNA sequence: TGTGCCAGCAGTCCAGACACATCCTACGAGCAGTACTTC.

This clone occurred once. The chain employs TRBV3-1 (or the pseudogene TRBV3-2) and TRBJ2-5; D possibly corresponds to TRBD2 (7 bases). This CDR3 is 19 amino acids long. With 2 bases removed from V and 5 bases from J, the gap between germline ends came to 27 bases. CDR1 LGHDT and CDR2 YNNKEL come from the germline V gene (reference sequence). The CDR3 DNA reads as TGTGCCAGCAGCCAACGGACGGGGGGCGCGGGACCTTTGCGGGAGACCCAGTACTTC. This codes for CASSQRTGGAGPLRETQYF.

The chain links TRBV11-1 to TRBJ1-2; no definite D call. Trimming shortened V by 5 bases and J by 0 bases, and 13 bases separated the two germline ends. This CDR3 is 15 amino acids long. Germline CDR1 is SGHAT and CDR2 is FQDESV (reference sequence). The CDR3 nucleotides read TGTGCCAGCAGCAGCCCGGGAGTTACTAACTATGGCTACACCTTC. It specifies CASSSPGVTNYGYTF.

The V and J genes are TRBV4-2 and TRBJ1-2; no clear D gene. The CDR3 extends over 12 amino acids. Germline lookup yields CDR1 LGHNA and CDR2 YNFKEQ. With 4 bases removed from V and 3 bases from J, the gap between germline ends came to 6 bases. The CDR3 loop is CASSLSDYGYTF. CDR3 nucleotide sequence: TGTGCCAGCAGCCTTTCTGACTATGGCTACACCTTC.

The genes are TRBV21-1 and TRBJ1-1; the table's D call of TRBD1 was not tested on the DNA. TRBV21-1 is recorded as a pseudogene. The CDR3 consists of 18 residues. The CDR3 coding sequence is TGTGCCAGCAGCAAGTGCAGCAGGGGGCCGAGGGCCTTGATTAAAGCTTTCTTT. It translates to CASSKCSRGPRALIKAFF.

V and J are TRBV7-3 and TRBJ2-2, with 7 bases identical to TRBD2. The CDR3 runs to 16 residues. V gave up 4 bases and J gave up 5 bases; unmatched junction bases: 10. The germline CDR1 and CDR2 sequences are SGHTA and FQGTGA. The CDR3 nucleotides are TGTGCCAGCAGCTCCGGCGCGGGAGCTTTGACCGGGGAGCTGTTTTTT. Its translation: CASSSGAGALTGELFF.

J is TRBJ1-6 and V is TRBV5-1; no clear D gene. The V gene's germline CDR1 is SGHRS and CDR2 YFSETQ. The V end was cut by 7 bases, the J end by 9 bases, with 11 bases between. The CDR3 has 12 amino acids. The CDR3 sequence is CASYHSCSPLHF. CDR3 nucleotides: TGCGCCAGCTACCACTCCTGTTCACCCCTCCACTTT.

The J gene is TRBJ2-1, the V gene TRBV5-4; 9 nucleotides align to TRBD1. Losses at the gene ends were 7 bases for V and 7 bases for J; bases not matched to a gene: 12. Germline V gives CDR1 SGHNT, CDR2 YYREEE (reference sequence). The CDR3 totals 15 residues. DNA of the CDR3: TGTGCCAGCCACCCGGGACAGGGCGTTGGAAATGAGCAGTTCTTC. Protein: CASHPGQGVGNEQFF.

The chain carries TRBV20-1 and TRBJ1-1; 8 positions match TRBD1. The germline V gene has CDR1 DFQATT and CDR2 SNEGSKA (reference sequence). Trimming removed 6 bases from V and 5 bases from J; junction bases left unmatched: 5. The CDR3 consists of 12 residues. CDR3 in amino acids: CSASTGGTEAFF. Here the CDR3 DNA reads TGCAGTGCGAGTACAGGGGGGACTGAAGCTTTCTTT.

The rearrangement uses TRBV7-3 and TRBJ2-3; 10 nucleotides line up with TRBD2. This CDR3 has 17 amino acids. With V trimmed by 8 bases and J by 8 bases, 19 bases remained unmatched. The germline CDR1 and CDR2 sequences are SGHTA and FQGTGA. CDR3 sequence: CASAWGASGSGVVTQYF. CDR3 in DNA: TGTGCCAGCGCCTGGGGAGCTAGCGGGAGTGGGGTCGTTACGCAGTATTTT.

The table lists this clone with a count of one. CDR3 in DNA: TGTGCCAGCAGCGAGCACCGAGGGACAGGGAGGAATCAGCCCCAGCATTTT. Translated, it gives CASSEHRGTGRNQPQHF. This rearrangement joins TRBV7-2 to TRBJ1-5; 9 nucleotides line up with TRBD1. The CDR3 is 17 amino acids. With 5 bases clipped from V and 4 bases from J, the junction kept 12 bases outside the gene matches. Germline-derived CDR1 and CDR2 are SGHTA and FQGNSA.

This sequence joins TRBV5-1 and TRBJ2-3; D is uncertain. The ends were cut back, 0 bases at V and 6 bases at J, with 11 bases in the middle. Germline V gene data show CDR1 as SGHRS and CDR2 as YFSETQ. This CDR3 has 14 residues. CDR3 sequence reads: CASSLEGSRDTQYF. In nucleotides, the CDR3 is TGCGCCAGCAGCTTGGAAGGCAGCAGGGATACGCAGTATTTT.

The V call is TRBV28, the J call TRBJ2-7, with 7 bases aligning to TRBD1. J gave up 3 bases and V 1 base, and 6 bases lay outside the gene matches. The CDR3 has 15 amino acids. Germline loops: CDR1 MDHEN, CDR2 SYDVKM. This CDR3 is CASSLSGQAVYEQYF. The DNA for the CDR3 is TGTGCCAGCAGTTTATCCGGACAGGCGGTCTACGAGCAGTACTTC. The entire variable domain, with the rest obtained from reference TRBV28 and TRBJ2-7, is as follows: DVKVTQSSRYLVKRTGEKVFLECVQDMDHENMFWYRQDPGLGLRLIYFSYDVKMKEKGDIPEGYSVSREKKERFSLILESASTNQTSMYLCASSLSGQAVYEQYFGPGTRLTVT.

This sequence joins TRBV6-5 and TRBJ2-7; D may be TRBD1 (5 bases). Germline V gene lookup returns CDR1 MNHEY and CDR2 SVGAGI. This CDR3 spans 16 amino acids. Trimming pared 1 base from V and 5 bases from J, leaving 18 bases between. The CDR3 DNA is TGTGCCAGCAGTTACTACCGCCGGGCAGGGCAGGACGAGCAGTACTTC. Translation gives CASSYYRRAGQDEQYF.

This sequence joins TRBV7-3 and TRBJ2-4; D possibly corresponds to TRBD1 (6 bases). CDR1 and CDR2 from the germline V gene are SGHTA and FQGTGA. Between the trimmed V and J ends, which lost 1 base and 6 bases, there was a span of 13 bases. The CDR3 has 15 amino acids. CDR3 region: CASSLNGQGINIQYF. For the CDR3, the DNA is TGTGCCAGCAGCTTAAACGGGCAGGGGATAAACATTCAGTACTTC.

Written as DNA, the CDR3 is TGCGCCAGCAGCTTGAGCCAGGGGAGTGGGGCCAACGTCCTGACTTTC. Its protein is CASSLSQGSGANVLTF. V gene TRBV5-1 combines with J gene TRBJ2-6; D possibly corresponds to TRBD1 (6 bases). The germline V gene has CDR1 SGHRS and CDR2 YFSETQ. V gave up 1 base and J gave up 3 bases, with 11 bases separating them. CDR3 length: 16 residues.

V and J are TRBV28 and TRBJ2-1; D unclear. V lost 6 bases and J lost 1, with 4 bases in between. This CDR3 contains 12 residues. Germline CDR1 and CDR2: MDHEN and SYDVKM. The CDR3 region is CASRTSYNEQFF. DNA of the CDR3: TGTGCCAGCAGAACTTCCTACAATGAGCAGTTCTTC.

V and J are TRBV5-4 and TRBJ2-7; 9 bases fit TRBD1. Germline CDR1 SGHNT, CDR2 YYREEE (reference sequence). V gave up 3 bases and J gave up 6 bases; unmatched junction bases: 4. The CDR3 consists of 13 residues. CDR3 residues: CASSSDRGPEQYF. The DNA for the CDR3 is TGTGCCAGCAGCTCGGACAGGGGTCCCGAGCAGTACTTC. Complete variable domain (other parts from reference TRBV5-4 and TRBJ2-7): ETGVTQSPTHLIKTRGQQVTLRCSSQSGHNTVSWYQQALGQGPQFIFQYYREEENGRGNFPPRFSGLQFPNYSSELNVNALELDDSALYLCASSSDRGPEQYFGPGTRLTVT.